This entry describes one T cell receptor beta chain. Its antigen remains unknown. This CDR3 region has 17 residues. Germline V gene data show CDR1 as SEHNR and CDR2 as FQNEAQ (reference sequence). These data come from a study of T cells expressing NK-cell markers. Findings and limits, study-wide: Dominant NKG2C+ clonotypes in a handful of donors made up about 1.0-8% of CD8+ T cells. The study did not resolve the HCMV specificity of expanded NKG2C+ T cell clones. These clonotypes also led the CD3+CD56-NKG2C+ fraction in a few donors.

With the 5' RACE reads reprocessed, TCRdb shows one record per CDR3 protein and no DNA. The sample holds over 150,000 distinct CDR3 sequences. The receptor was derived from a man between 18 and 69 years old in good health. The sample was blood T cells: a sorted CD56 or NKG2C T cell subset, CD4+ or CD8+ T cells, or bulk PBMC T cells (not recorded which). V is TRBV7-9 and J is TRBJ2-7; as DNA is missing, the TRBD2 call by TCRdb cannot be tested. The CDR3 sequence: CASSFLATGTTPYEQYF.